Listed below are T cell receptor beta chains from one sample, sequenced in a study of T cell changes during pregnancy in multiple sclerosis. The repertoire was sequenced with immunoSEQ multiplex PCR; TCRdb's copy has only in-frame clones and lacks some. Counted here are under 80,000 clones, just under 95% occurring once; the ten biggest clones make up roughly 3.3%. The sample here was peripheral blood, taken after pregnancy. The receptors here all came from a female donor in good health, enrolled as a control in a pregnancy study. The conserved cysteine and the conserved F or W are not part of the CDR3 here.

TRBV7-8	ASSLARGSGGQPHYEQY
TRBV7-8	ASSPPGQGVNEAF
TRBV7-9	ASSSHDRVFYEQY
TRBV18	ASSPLGQGTGRV
TRBV7-9	ASSALQGAREQY
TRBV29-1	SVKTSAPYEQY
TRBV7-9	ASSLRGRAGTGELF
TRBV5-1	ASSWDPGLSSYEQY
TRBV5-1	ASSLASGSGTDTQY
TRBV28	ASSLLGTSSANTEAF
TRBV6-4	ASSDSGGGTDTQY